This T cell receptor beta chain is from a study of OX40 agonist ivuxolimab in advanced cancers. The count of this clone is one. The antigen is unknown. Study findings and constraints: Compared with others, partial responders at 0.1-3.0 mg/kg displayed clonal expansion among the lowest. There were also nonresponders showing low normalized T-cell clonal expansion.

TCRdb keeps only in-frame clones here, not all; method: immunoSEQ multiplex PCR. Of about 24,000 clones in the sample, roughly 84% were seen once. V was clipped by 4 bases and J by 4 bases, with 13 bases between them. Germline-derived CDR1 and CDR2 are SGHRS and YFSETQ. This CDR3 comprises 14 residues. This sample comprised CD4+ or CD8+ T cells sorted from blood, obtained in a trial of the OX40 agonist ivuxolimab. The sequence derives from an adult with an advanced solid tumor such as melanoma, head and neck, liver or kidney cancer. This chain uses TRBV5-1 with TRBJ2-3, with D perhaps given as TRBD1 or TRBD2 (5 bases each). The CDR3 loop reads CASSPGREADTQYF. The CDR3 DNA reads TGCGCCAGCAGCCCGGGACGAGAAGCAGATACGCAGTATTTT.